Following are 32 T cell receptor beta chains from one sample sequenced in a study of regulatory T cells in long-lasting Graves disease (dated by TCRdb to 2020 to 2023). Receptor libraries were prepared by multiplex PCR. Sequencer: Illumina HiSeq 4000. To build TCR beta libraries, CDR3 regions were amplified by Arm-PCR using iRepertoire HTBI primers. TCRdb trimmed public reads at Q25 via fastp, called clones via MiXCR and kept in-frame beta chains. Entries that share a CDR3 protein sequence are merged under the most common genes and DNA. For this sample the table gives under 800,000 distinct CDR3 sequences, of which under 20% were detected only once. The ten largest account for around a sixth of the sample. The time point label for this specimen denotes: newly diagnosed GD, antithyroid drugs for less than 3 months. For both TCR sequencing and RNA sequencing, RNA was extracted from PBMCs using TRIzol.

The same data also went into a second study, on T cells in Graves' hyperthyroidism and ophthalmopathy.

This specimen consisted of peripheral blood mononuclear cells (PBMCs), obtained at new diagnosis, from a patient treated with antithyroid drugs. Receptors were obtained from a woman aged 25 to 39 with Graves disease. Donor details come from another sample of the same person, matched by shared clones.

This clonotype was seen only a few times. J is TRBJ2-2 and V is TRBV5-1; TRBD1 might be the D (6 bases). Trimming shortened V by 1 base and J by 2 bases, and 9 bases separated the two germline ends. Germline assignment: CDR1 SGHRS and CDR2 YFSETQ. The CDR3 is 15 amino acids. CDR3 sequence reads: CASSLKQGNTGELFF. The CDR3 nucleotides are TGCGCCAGCAGCTTGAAACAGGGAAACACCGGGGAGCTGTTTTTT.

The sample holds many counts of this clonotype. The V call is TRBV27, the J call TRBJ1-6, with 7 bases fitting TRBD1. Germline loops: CDR1 MNHEY, CDR2 SMNVEV (reference sequence). The CDR3 sequence is 14 residues long. J was trimmed by 10 bases and V by 3 bases; bases with no gene match: 6. In nucleotides, the CDR3 is TGTGCCAGCAGTTTGACAGGGCGACAGTCACCCCTCCACTTT. It codes for CASSLTGRQSPLHF.

This clonotype has just a few counts. This sequence may be a read error, since a much larger clone differs from it by one base. The rearrangement uses TRBV6-1 and TRBJ1-5; D is ambiguous. The CDR3 runs to 12 residues. Trimming removed 1 base from V and 6 bases from J, with 4 bases in between. In germline, CDR1 is MNHNS, CDR2 SASEGT. The DNA for the CDR3 is TGTGCCAGCAGTGAAGGAGCTCAGCCCCAGCATTTT. Translating it yields CASSEGAQPQHF.

DNA for the CDR3: TGTGCCTGGGGGACCCTTGGAAACACCATATATTTT. Encoded protein: CAWGTLGNTIYF. The V call is TRBV30, the J call TRBJ1-3, with D possibly matching TRBD1 (5 bases). In germline, CDR1 is GTSNPN, CDR2 SVGIG (reference sequence). With 5 bases removed from V and 3 bases from J, the gap between germline ends came to 8 bases. The CDR3 consists of 12 residues.

This clonotype was seen repeatedly, ten times or more. The chain has TRBV28 and TRBJ1-1; D gene uncertain. V shed 3 bases and J shed 0 bases, with 20 bases lying between them. The CDR3 has 18 residues. CDR1 and CDR2 from the germline V gene are MDHEN and SYDVKM. CDR3 DNA sequence: TGTGCCAGCAGTTTGAGTAGACGGTTAGGACGAATGAACACTGAAGCTTTCTTT. This translates into CASSLSRRLGRMNTEAFF.

The CDR3 spells CASSPFLTGLGGSYEQYF. The DNA for the CDR3 is TGCGCCAGCAGCCCCTTTTTGACGGGGCTCGGGGGCTCCTACGAGCAGTACTTC. The chain recombines TRBV5-1 with TRBJ2-7; tentatively, D is TRBD2 (6 bases). Trimming left V 4 bases short and J 0 bases short, with 23 bases between. The CDR3 runs to 18 residues. Germline lookup yields CDR1 SGHRS and CDR2 YFSETQ.

The rearrangement links TRBV19 to TRBJ1-4; no reliable D call. CDR1 LNHDA and CDR2 SQIVND come from the germline V gene (reference sequence). The V gene lost 6 bases and the J gene lost 0 bases, with 8 bases spanning the gap. The CDR3 is 14 residues long. The CDR3: CASRRTPTNEKLFF. CDR3 in DNA: TGTGCCAGTAGAAGGACGCCAACTAATGAAAAACTGTTTTTT.

This clonotype was seen ten or more times. This chain links TRBV12-3 or TRBV12-4 with TRBJ2-5; 10 nucleotides line up with TRBD1. The CDR3 loop spans 15 amino acids. V trimming: 3 bases; J trimming: 6 bases; junction bases outside the gene matches: 7. CDR3 DNA sequence: TGTGCCAGCAGTTTCTTAGGACAGGGGGAAAAGACCCAGTACTTC. Translation: CASSFLGQGEKTQYF.

This clonotype has ten or more counts. The CDR3 protein is CASSLDAGVPTYEQYF. CDR3 DNA: TGTGCCAGCAGCTTAGACGCGGGAGTCCCGACCTACGAGCAGTACTTC. The V and J genes are TRBV7-9 and TRBJ2-7; 7 positions match TRBD2. The CDR3 extends over 16 amino acids. Germline assignment: CDR1 SEHNR and CDR2 FQNEAQ (reference sequence). V was clipped by 1 base and J by 2 bases; unmatched bases: 8.

The V call is TRBV20-1, the J call TRBJ2-7; 8 nucleotides agree with TRBD2. CDR3 size: 16 residues. Germline values: CDR1 DFQATT, CDR2 SNEGSKA (reference sequence). The V and J ends lost 6 bases and 0 bases, in that order; junction bases with no gene match: 13. The CDR3 protein is CSAKSPVGTSSYEQYF. CDR3 DNA sequence: TGCAGTGCAAAGTCTCCCGTTGGGACTAGCTCCTACGAGCAGTACTTC.

Many counts were recorded for this clonotype. This chain joins TRBV3-1 and TRBJ2-1; tentatively, D is TRBD2 (5 bases). V lost 0 bases and J lost 6, with 12 bases in between. The length of the CDR3 is 15 residues. Germline CDR1 reads LGHDT; CDR2 reads YNNKEL (reference sequence). CDR3 DNA: TGTGCCAGCAGCCAAGATCTCCCCGGGGTCAATGAGCAGTTCTTC. As protein: CASSQDLPGVNEQFF.

In the case of this clonotype: It may be a read error: a sequence one base away is much more abundant. The chain combines TRBV25-1 with TRBJ2-1; 10 bases map to TRBD1. CDR1 and CDR2 (germline): MGHDK, SYGVNS. V was pared by 5 bases and J by 6 bases, with 1 base of the junction left unmatched. This CDR3 has 13 residues. The CDR3 sequence is CASSWTGGNEQFF. DNA of the CDR3: TGTGCCAGCAGTTGGACAGGGGGCAATGAGCAGTTCTTC. Drawing the rest from reference TRBV25-1 and TRBJ2-1, the complete variable domain is EADIYQTPRYLVIGTGKKITLECSQTMGHDKMYWYQQDPGMELHLIHYSYGVNSTEKGDLSSESTVSRIRTEHFPLTLESARPSHTSQYLCASSWTGGNEQFFGPGTRLTVL.

This clonotype was counted only a few times. The rearrangement links TRBV7-3 to TRBJ2-5, with a tentative D call TRBD1 (6 bases). Germline V gene data show CDR1 as SGHTA and CDR2 as FQGTGA. The CDR3 runs 15 residues. V was trimmed by 2 bases and J by 2 bases, leaving 12 bases between them. For the CDR3, the DNA is TGTGCCAGCAGCTTATATGTAGACAGGCAAGAGACCCAGTACTTC. Its protein is CASSLYVDRQETQYF.

This chain joins TRBV5-1 and TRBJ2-3; D may be TRBD2 (6 bases). The V end lost 1 base, the J end lost 2 bases, and 14 bases lay between the germline ends. The CDR3 covers 16 residues. The germline V gene encodes CDR1 SGHRS and CDR2 YFSETQ. DNA of the CDR3: TGCGCCAGCAGCTTGCTCGTAGGCGGGACCACAGATACGCAGTATTTT. Translating gives CASSLLVGGTTDTQYF.

The rearrangement links TRBV2 to TRBJ2-7, with D perhaps given as TRBD1 or TRBD2 (5 bases each). Trimming removed 7 bases from V and 0 bases from J, with 13 bases in between. The CDR3 sequence is 14 residues long. Germline-derived CDR1 and CDR2 are SNHLY and FYNNEI. The CDR3 protein is CASTQWGSSYEQYF. CDR3 DNA sequence: TGTGCCAGCACCCAGTGGGGGAGCTCCTACGAGCAGTACTTC.

The chain uses TRBV28 and TRBJ2-1; a weak D match, TRBD2 (5 bases). This CDR3 has 13 residues. Germline-derived CDR1 and CDR2 are MDHEN and SYDVKM. Trimming stripped 6 bases from V and 6 bases from J, with 12 bases between. The CDR3 region is CASRLLGSNEQFF. The CDR3 nucleotides are TGTGCCAGCAGATTACTAGGGAGCAATGAGCAGTTCTTC.

Here the CDR3 reads CASSKLQGARGETQYF. CDR3 bases: TGTGCCAGTAGTAAGTTACAGGGGGCCAGAGGGGAGACCCAGTACTTC. The chain combines TRBV19 with TRBJ2-5; 9 bases are a match to TRBD1. This CDR3 has 16 residues. V dropped 4 bases and J dropped 5; count of bases not matched to a gene: 11. Looked up from germline, CDR1 is LNHDA and CDR2 is SQIVND (reference sequence).

This rearrangement joins TRBV7-2 to TRBJ2-5; 8 bases fit TRBD2. Germline CDR1 SGHTA, CDR2 FQGNSA. The CDR3 spans 16 residues. Trimming at V came to 5 bases and at J to 4 bases, leaving 12 bases not matched to a gene. The CDR3 region is CASSLNSGKGVETQYF. The CDR3 DNA reads TGTGCCAGCAGCCTCAATAGCGGGAAGGGCGTAGAGACCCAGTACTTC.

This clonotype was picked up many times. V is TRBV12-3 or TRBV12-4 and J is TRBJ1-5; D possibly corresponds to TRBD1 (6 bases). V was trimmed by 5 bases and J by 6 bases, leaving 23 bases between them. CDR3 size: 17 residues. CDR3 amino acids: CASSKRTVLRGGQPQHF. CDR3 sequence (DNA): TGTGCCAGCAGTAAGAGGACAGTTCTTCGCGGGGGTCAGCCCCAGCATTTT.

This clonotype was picked up many times. The chain joins TRBV14 to TRBJ1-1, with 8 bases identical to TRBD1. Germline CDR1 and CDR2: SGHDN and FVKESK. This CDR3 is built from 14 residues. V lost 2 bases, J lost 5 bases, and 4 bases stayed unmatched. The chain's CDR3 is CASSQNRGKTEAFF. The DNA for the CDR3 is TGTGCCAGCAGCCAAAACAGGGGGAAGACTGAAGCTTTCTTT.

The rearrangement uses TRBV7-9 and TRBJ2-1; D is possibly TRBD1 or TRBD2 (5 bases each). The length of the CDR3 is 18 residues. CDR1 and CDR2 (germline): SEHNR, FQNEAQ (reference sequence). V was trimmed by 6 bases and J by 2 bases, leaving 23 bases between them. The CDR3 DNA reads as TGTGCCAGCAGTTCAAGAGGGGCATCCTCAGGCGCCTACAATGAGCAGTTCTTC. Translated, it gives CASSSRGASSGAYNEQFF.

This chain connects TRBV30 to TRBJ2-3, with a tentative D call TRBD1 (5 bases). The CDR3 loop spans 14 amino acids. V dropped 4 bases and J dropped 6 bases, with 17 bases sitting between them. Per the germline V gene, CDR1 is GTSNPN and CDR2 is SVGIG (reference sequence). CDR3 DNA sequence: TGTGCCTGGAACCTCCAGGGTAACACGGATACGCAGTATTTT. Translation: CAWNLQGNTDTQYF.

The genes are TRBV18 and TRBJ2-1; TRBD1 might be the D (5 bases). Gene TRBJ2-5 matches the end of the DNA better, so the J call may be wrong. The CDR3 consists of 15 residues. Germline assignment: CDR1 KGHSH and CDR2 LQKENI. The CDR3 reads CASSPLSTAKETQYF. CDR3 DNA: TGTGCCAGCTCACCCCTTTCGACAGCCAAAGAGACCCAGTACTTC.

A few counts support this clonotype. The chain joins TRBV7-9 to TRBJ1-2, with 9 bases that match TRBD1. Unmatched junction bases numbered 5, after V lost 5 bases and J lost 10 bases. The CDR3 spans 12 residues. Germline CDR1 and CDR2: SEHNR and FQNEAQ (reference sequence). DNA for the CDR3: TGTGCCAGCAGCGCGGGACAGGGTCCCTACACCTTC. Its protein product is CASSAGQGPYTF.

This clonotype was observed many times. The chain joins TRBV20-1 to TRBJ1-2, with 11 bases that match TRBD1. The CDR3 extends over 13 amino acids. Germline loops: CDR1 DFQATT, CDR2 SNEGSKA (reference sequence). Losses at the gene ends were 3 bases for V and 6 bases for J; bases not matched to a gene: 3. CDR3 in amino acids: CSASWTGGDGYTF. The CDR3 DNA reads as TGCAGTGCTAGTTGGACAGGGGGCGATGGCTACACCTTC.

This clonotype has a count of ten or more. The V and J genes are TRBV19 and TRBJ1-5, with a possible D match to TRBD1 (5 bases). Trimming took 4 bases from V and 0 from J, leaving 16 bases between them. Germline loops: CDR1 LNHDA, CDR2 SQIVND (reference sequence). The CDR3 is made up of 17 amino acids. The CDR3 sequence is CASSTWDGSNSNQPQHF. CDR3 DNA: TGTGCCAGTAGTACATGGGACGGTTCAAATAGCAATCAGCCCCAGCATTTT.

This clonotype came up a few times. With a much larger clone just one base away, this may be a read error. No conserved phenylalanine or tryptophan is present at the end of the CDR3, so a read error is the likely explanation. V and J are TRBV5-8 and TRBJ1-2; the D gene is possibly TRBD1 (6 bases). This CDR3 has 14 residues. Germline CDR1 reads SGHTS; CDR2 reads YDEGEE. V lost 4 bases and J lost 8, with 18 bases in between. The CDR3: CASSLNFRGGGYTS. The CDR3 DNA reads as TGTGCCAGCAGCCTGAATTTCAGGGGAGGAGGCTACACCTCC.

This clonotype was seen ten or more times. In nucleotides, the CDR3 is TGTGCCAGCAGCTCGGGTGGGTCACCCCTCCACTTT. This codes for CASSSGGSPLHF. The chain joins TRBV7-2 to TRBJ1-6; D ambiguous. The germline V gene encodes CDR1 SGHTA and CDR2 FQGNSA. This CDR3 comprises 12 residues. Deletions cut 4 bases from V and 10 bases from J, with 8 bases between.

This chain joins TRBV27 and TRBJ2-3; 7 bases agree with TRBD1. The germline V gene encodes CDR1 MNHEY and CDR2 SMNVEV (reference sequence). The CDR3 is 14 amino acids. The J segment lost 4 bases and the V segment lost 10 bases, leaving 11 bases of the junction unmatched. The CDR3 spells CATHQRGTADTQYF. The CDR3 bases are TGTGCCACACATCAAAGGGGGACAGCAGATACGCAGTATTTT.

This clonotype has ten or more counts. The chain has TRBV28 and TRBJ1-5, with 9 positions matching TRBD1. The CDR3 spans 16 residues. Germline CDR1 MDHEN, CDR2 SYDVKM. V lost 6 bases to trimming and J lost 6 bases; unmatched junction nucleotides: 12. The CDR3 loop is CASSLLGTGFTQPQHF. The CDR3 bases are TGTGCCAGCAGCCTCCTTGGGACAGGGTTTACTCAGCCCCAGCATTTT.

This CDR3 is CAWIGRGTEAFF. In DNA form, the CDR3 reads TGTGCCTGGATAGGTAGGGGCACTGAAGCTTTCTTT. V is TRBV30 and J is TRBJ1-1; the D gene is possibly TRBD1 (5 bases). The CDR3 runs 12 residues. The V gene lost 4 bases and the J gene lost 4 bases, with 10 bases spanning the gap. Germline V gene data show CDR1 as GTSNPN and CDR2 as SVGIG (reference sequence).

This clonotype was counted many times. V gene TRBV28 combines with J gene TRBJ2-7, with unresolved D. This CDR3 contains 11 residues. Trimming left V 6 bases short and J 6 bases short, with 9 bases between. Germline loops: CDR1 MDHEN, CDR2 SYDVKM. In DNA, the CDR3 is TGTGCCAGCAGAAGCTTTGGCGAGCAGTACTTC. This gives the protein CASRSFGEQYF.